This T cell receptor (beta chain) was captured by sequencing in a study of blood T cell repertoires in COVID-19. The wider study: The study drew acute and convalescent COVID-19 samples from the United States, Italy and Spain. PBMCs, B-cell-depleted T cells, or T cells were the source of the cDNA or gDNA that made up the material.

Per the original data handling: Scientists estimated how many nucleated cells there were by amplifying reference gene primers. The assay was immunoSEQ multiplex PCR, and TCRdb's table has in-frame clones only and misses some. Clone size and the V and J calls come from that table; the DNA yielded D and trimming. The sample carries around 72,000 clones, approximately 88% recorded once. Trimming pared 8 bases from V and 13 bases from J, leaving 27 bases between. The CDR3 is made up of 16 amino acids. CDR1 is MDHEN, CDR2 SYDVKM, per germline. The sequenced material came from peripheral blood. J is TRBJ1-6 and V is TRBV28; D might be TRBD1 (5 bases). This clonotype originated in a woman in her 70s with acute or convalescent COVID-19. CDR3 amino acids: CASLAQGTGSFNPLHF. Here the CDR3 DNA reads TGTGCCAGCCTCGCCCAGGGTACTGGGTCCTTCAATCCCCTCCACTTT.